The clone carrying this TCR beta chain occurred a few times. Its antigen is unidentified. From germline, CDR1 is SGDLS and CDR2 YYNGEE. The CDR3 is 15 amino acids. Trimming removed 0 bases from V and 3 bases from J; junction bases left unmatched: 2. Sample treatment: treatment-naive control, cytoreductive nephrectomy. Treatment-naive patients without radiation supplied the control tumors at nephrectomy. Measured with immunoSEQ multiplex PCR; TCRdb has only the in-frame clones, and not every one. The table has about 10,000 clones, more than 50% seen once. This sample is drawn from a study of radiation and T cells in renal cell carcinoma. General study findings and limits: Dominant CDR3 motifs occupied more repertoire in irradiated than control tumors.

The gene calls are TRBV9 and TRBJ2-7, with 11 bases aligning to TRBD2. This sequence was found in a man between 40 and 49 years old with renal cell carcinoma. Sequenced here: tumor tissue, sampled from a patient whose treatment was nephrectomy without radiotherapy. In DNA, the CDR3 is TGTGCCAGCAGCGTAGCCGGGACTAGCGGCTACGAGCAGTACTTC. The encoded protein is CASSVAGTSGYEQYF.